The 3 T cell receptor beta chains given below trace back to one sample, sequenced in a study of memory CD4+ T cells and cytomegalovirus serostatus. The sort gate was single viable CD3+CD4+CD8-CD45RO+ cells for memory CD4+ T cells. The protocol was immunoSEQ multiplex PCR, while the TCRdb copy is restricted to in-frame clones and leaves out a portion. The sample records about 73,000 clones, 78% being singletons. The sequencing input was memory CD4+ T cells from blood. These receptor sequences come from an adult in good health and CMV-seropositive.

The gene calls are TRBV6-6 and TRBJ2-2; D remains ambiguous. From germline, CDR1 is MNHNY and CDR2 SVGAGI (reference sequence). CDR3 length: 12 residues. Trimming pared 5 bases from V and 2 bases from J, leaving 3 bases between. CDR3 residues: CASSHNTGELFF. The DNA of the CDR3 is TGTGCCAGCAGTCACAACACCGGGGAGCTGTTTTTT.

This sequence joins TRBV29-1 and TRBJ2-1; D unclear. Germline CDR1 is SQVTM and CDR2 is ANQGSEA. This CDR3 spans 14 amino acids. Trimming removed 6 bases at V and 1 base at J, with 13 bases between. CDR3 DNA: TGCAGCGTGCGAGGTCGTGGTTCCTACAATGAGCAGTTCTTC. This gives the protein CSVRGRGSYNEQFF.

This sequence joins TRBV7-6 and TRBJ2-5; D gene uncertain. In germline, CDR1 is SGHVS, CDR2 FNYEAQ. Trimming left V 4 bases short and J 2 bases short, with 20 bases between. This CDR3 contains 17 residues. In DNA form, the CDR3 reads TGTGCCAGCAGCTCGATGAACGCCCCTCCTGGGCAAGAGACCCAGTACTTC. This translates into CASSSMNAPPGQETQYF.